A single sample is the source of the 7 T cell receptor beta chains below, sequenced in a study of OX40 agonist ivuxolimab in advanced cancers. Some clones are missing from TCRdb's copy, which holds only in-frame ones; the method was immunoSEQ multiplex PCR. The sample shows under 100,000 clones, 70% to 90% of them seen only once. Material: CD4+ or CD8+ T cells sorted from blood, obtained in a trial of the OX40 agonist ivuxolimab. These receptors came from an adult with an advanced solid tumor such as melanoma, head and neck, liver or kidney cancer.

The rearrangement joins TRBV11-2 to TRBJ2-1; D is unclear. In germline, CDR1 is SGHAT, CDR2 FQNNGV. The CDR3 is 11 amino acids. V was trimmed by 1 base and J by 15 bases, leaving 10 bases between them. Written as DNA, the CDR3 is TGTGCCAGCAGCTTAGGGTCAATCCCGTTCTTC. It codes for CASSLGSIPFF.

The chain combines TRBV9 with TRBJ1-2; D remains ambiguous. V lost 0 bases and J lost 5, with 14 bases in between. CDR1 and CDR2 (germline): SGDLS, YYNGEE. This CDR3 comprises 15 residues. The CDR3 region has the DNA TGTGCCAGCAGCGTAGTCCCGGAGGGCCCATATGGCTACACCTTC. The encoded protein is CASSVVPEGPYGYTF.

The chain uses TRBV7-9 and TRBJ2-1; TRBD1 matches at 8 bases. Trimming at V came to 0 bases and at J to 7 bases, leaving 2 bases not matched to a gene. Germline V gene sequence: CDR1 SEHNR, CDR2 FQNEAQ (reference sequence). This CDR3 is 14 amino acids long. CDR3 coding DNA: TGTGCCAGCAGCTTAGCCCAGGGGGCGAATGAGCAGTTCTTC. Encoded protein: CASSLAQGANEQFF.

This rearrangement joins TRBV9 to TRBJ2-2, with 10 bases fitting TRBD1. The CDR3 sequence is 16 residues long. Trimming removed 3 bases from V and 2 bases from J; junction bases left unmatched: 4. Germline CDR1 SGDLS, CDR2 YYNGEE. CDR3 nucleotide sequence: TGTGCCAGCAGCGCCGACAGGGGGCAAAACACCGGGGAGCTGTTTTTT. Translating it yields CASSADRGQNTGELFF.

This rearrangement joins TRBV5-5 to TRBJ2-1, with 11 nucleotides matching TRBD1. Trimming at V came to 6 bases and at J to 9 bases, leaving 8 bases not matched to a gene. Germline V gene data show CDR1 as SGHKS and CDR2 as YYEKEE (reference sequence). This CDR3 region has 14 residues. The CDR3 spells CASIRDRGFSEQFF. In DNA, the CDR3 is TGTGCCAGCATCAGGGACAGGGGGTTTAGTGAGCAGTTCTTC.

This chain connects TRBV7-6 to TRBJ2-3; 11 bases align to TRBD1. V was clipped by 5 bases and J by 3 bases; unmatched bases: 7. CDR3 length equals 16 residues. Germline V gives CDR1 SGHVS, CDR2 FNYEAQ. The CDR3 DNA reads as TGTGCCAGCAGCCTAGGGGGGACAGGGGGTACAGATACGCAGTATTTT. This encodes CASSLGGTGGTDTQYF.

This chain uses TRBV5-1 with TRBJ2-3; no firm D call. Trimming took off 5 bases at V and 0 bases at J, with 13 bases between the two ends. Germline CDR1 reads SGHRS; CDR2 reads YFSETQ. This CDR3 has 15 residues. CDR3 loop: CASRGTPASTDTQYF. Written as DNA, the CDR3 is TGCGCCAGCAGGGGAACGCCAGCTAGCACAGATACGCAGTATTTT.